The 24 T cell receptor beta chains presented below share a single source sample, sequenced in a study of beta chain features in type 1 diabetes. Findings of the study overall: Moderate but significant shortening of TCRB CDR3s was recorded in all four CD4+ subsets from Type 1 diabetes patients.

These TCRs are of unknown antigen specificity. Sequencing targeted expressed TCRB transcripts, as all isolated RNA had been reverse transcribed. Assay: immunoSEQ multiplex PCR; the TCRdb copy retains only in-frame clones and omits some. The sample has roughly 160,000 clones, around 8% seen once. Sequencing was done on a sample of central memory CD4+ T cells from blood. The receptors were sampled from a woman between 40 and 50 years old with type 1 diabetes.

The CDR3 DNA reads TGTGCCAGCAGTGAAACCCGGGTCTATGGCTACACCTTC. Its translation is CASSETRVYGYTF. This chain joins TRBV25-1 and TRBJ1-2, with D uncertain. The length of the CDR3 is 13 residues. Germline V CDR1 and CDR2: MGHDK, SYGVNS. V was pared by 2 bases and J by 4 bases, with 8 bases between.

This rearrangement joins TRBV7-6 to TRBJ1-5, with 8 bases identical to TRBD1. CDR1 and CDR2 (germline): SGHVS, FNYEAQ. V lost 1 base, J lost 7 bases, and 6 bases stayed unmatched. This CDR3 is 15 amino acids long. The CDR3 here is CASSLEDRAAQPQHF. CDR3 DNA sequence: TGTGCCAGCAGCTTAGAGGACAGGGCCGCGCAGCCCCAGCATTTT.

This clone has only a few counts. The chain employs TRBV29-1 and TRBJ1-2, with unresolved D. CDR1 is SQVTM and CDR2 is ANQGSEA in the germline V gene. The CDR3 covers 11 residues. V lost 6 bases and J lost 1, with 6 bases in between. The CDR3 spells CSVESNYGYTF. CDR3 bases: TGCAGCGTGGAGAGTAACTATGGCTACACCTTC.

This clone showed up just a few times. The rearrangement joins TRBV6-5 to TRBJ1-2, with a possible D match to TRBD1 (6 bases). Germline V gives CDR1 MNHEY, CDR2 SVGAGI. Trimming took off 7 bases at V and 8 bases at J, with 17 bases between the two ends. This CDR3 has 13 amino acids. CDR3 sequence (DNA): TGTGCCAGCAACTCCAGGGGAACGGGAGGCTACACCTTC. It is translated as CASNSRGTGGYTF.

The chain employs TRBV4-1 and TRBJ1-4; perhaps TRBD1 as D (5 bases). The CDR3 spans 15 residues. In germline, CDR1 is MGHRA, CDR2 YSYEKL. Trimming left V 4 bases short and J 5 bases short, with 14 bases between. Here the CDR3 reads CASSPLGGPNEKLFF. CDR3 DNA sequence: TGCGCCAGCAGCCCCCTGGGGGGACCGAATGAAAAACTGTTTTTT.

DNA of the CDR3: TGTGCCAGCTCAATTTTCCCTATCGGGCGGGGTGGAGGAGTTGAGCAGTTCTTC. It translates to CASSIFPIGRGGGVEQFF. The genes are TRBV18 and TRBJ2-1; D perhaps matches TRBD2 (6 bases). The V gene lost 5 bases and the J gene lost 9 bases, with 29 bases spanning the gap. Looked up from germline, CDR1 is KGHSH and CDR2 is LQKENI. CDR3 size: 18 residues.

The sample holds a few counts of this clone. This chain links TRBV7-9 with TRBJ1-2; D ambiguous. The CDR3 runs 13 residues. V was pared by 5 bases and J by 4 bases, with 11 bases between. Germline CDR1 SEHNR, CDR2 FQNEAQ (reference sequence). CDR3 protein: CASSPAEGYGYTF. The DNA of the CDR3 is TGTGCCAGCAGCCCCGCGGAAGGCTATGGCTACACCTTC.

V and J are TRBV2 and TRBJ2-7, with D uncertain. Germline values: CDR1 SNHLY, CDR2 FYNNEI. Trimming removed 7 bases from V and 3 bases from J, with 7 bases in between. The CDR3 is made up of 11 amino acids. The CDR3, as DNA: TGTGCCAGCACTGCGGTCTACGAGCAGTACTTC. Protein: CASTAVYEQYF.

The chain joins TRBV29-1 to TRBJ2-7, with TRBD2 matching 9 bases. The CDR3 is 13 residues long. V lost 4 bases to trimming and J lost 4 bases; unmatched junction nucleotides: 5. Germline V gives CDR1 SQVTM, CDR2 ANQGSEA. The CDR3 sequence: CSVARTSDYEQYF. For the CDR3, the DNA is TGCAGCGTTGCCCGGACTAGCGATTACGAGCAGTACTTC.

This clone was seen a few times. The rearrangement joins TRBV6-5 to TRBJ2-2; D not resolved. The CDR3 loop spans 16 amino acids. With 2 bases removed from V and 1 base from J, the gap between germline ends came to 11 bases. The V gene's germline CDR1 is MNHEY and CDR2 SVGAGI. In nucleotides, the CDR3 is TGTGCCAGCAGTTACGATTCCCCGGGGAACACCGGGGAGCTGTTTTTT. It encodes CASSYDSPGNTGELFF.

This chain joins TRBV28 and TRBJ2-2; D may be TRBD2 (6 bases). The CDR3 has 16 residues. V was cut by 4 bases and J by 4 bases, with 16 bases left in between. Germline CDR1 MDHEN, CDR2 SYDVKM. As DNA, the CDR3 is TGTGCCAGCAGTTCCCCCGGGAGCGCCTTCACCGGGGAGCTGTTTTTT. This gives the protein CASSSPGSAFTGELFF.

V usage is TRBV15 and J usage is TRBJ2-2, with 8 bases identical to TRBD1. The V gene's germline CDR1 is LNHNV and CDR2 YYDKDF (reference sequence). V lost 3 bases, J lost 0 bases, and 3 bases stayed unmatched. CDR3 length: 16 amino acids. The CDR3 region is CATSRRDRTNTGELFF. As DNA, the CDR3 is TGTGCCACCAGCAGGAGGGACAGGACGAACACCGGGGAGCTGTTTTTT. The entire variable domain, with the rest obtained from reference TRBV15 and TRBJ2-2, is as follows: DAMVIQNPRYQVTQFGKPVTLSCSQTLNHNVMYWYQQKSSQAPKLLFHYYDKDFNNEADTPDNFQSRRPNTSFCFLDIRSPGLGDTAMYLCATSRRDRTNTGELFFGEGSRLTVL.

This chain uses TRBV19 with TRBJ2-7; tentative D call: TRBD1 (5 bases). In germline, CDR1 is LNHDA, CDR2 SQIVND (reference sequence). The ends were cut back, 4 bases at V and 7 bases at J, with 17 bases in the middle. The CDR3 is 14 amino acids. The CDR3 nucleotides read TGTGCCAGTAGTAGTTCAGGGTACTCGATGGAGCAGTACTTC. As protein: CASSSSGYSMEQYF.

This clone has just a few counts. V is TRBV30 and J is TRBJ2-2; tentatively, D is TRBD2 (6 bases). V was trimmed by 4 bases and J by 0 bases, leaving 12 bases between them. The CDR3 spans 15 residues. The germline CDR1 and CDR2 sequences are GTSNPN and SVGIG (reference sequence). CDR3 in DNA: TGTGCCTGGAATATGGAGCGGGCGAACACCGGGGAGCTGTTTTTT. Protein product: CAWNMERANTGELFF.

The sample holds a few counts of this clone. The chain joins TRBV4-1 to TRBJ2-3; 7 bases agree with TRBD1. CDR1 is MGHRA, CDR2 YSYEKL, per germline. The V and J ends lost 4 bases and 3 bases, in that order; junction bases with no gene match: 7. The CDR3 sequence is 15 residues long. The CDR3 DNA reads TGCGCCAGCAGCCTAGGACAGGCCTTGACAGATACGCAGTATTTT. As protein: CASSLGQALTDTQYF.

The table lists this clone with a few counts. This sequence joins TRBV7-9 and TRBJ2-1; the D is unclear. The CDR3 spans 15 residues. CDR1 SEHNR and CDR2 FQNEAQ come from the germline V gene (reference sequence). V lost 0 bases and J lost 0, with 6 bases in between. This CDR3 is CASSLAVSSYNEQFF. The CDR3 nucleotides read TGTGCCAGCAGCTTAGCGGTGAGCTCCTACAATGAGCAGTTCTTC.

This sequence joins TRBV28 and TRBJ1-2; a possible D gene is TRBD1 (6 bases). The CDR3 length is 15 residues. The V gene lost 7 bases and the J gene lost 8 bases, with 23 bases spanning the gap. Germline V lookup: CDR1 MDHEN, CDR2 SYDVKM. Here the CDR3 reads CASNPPGRKGVGYTF. CDR3 nucleotides: TGTGCCAGCAACCCCCCGGGGCGTAAGGGGGTGGGCTACACCTTC.

A few counts support this clone. The chain has TRBV6-6 and TRBJ2-7; perhaps TRBD2 as D (5 bases). Trimming cost V 6 bases and J 10 bases, with 16 bases left between them. CDR3 length equals 12 residues. The germline CDR1 and CDR2 sequences are MNHNY and SVGAGI (reference sequence). The CDR3 loop reads CASSSSAGRQYF. The CDR3 coding sequence is TGTGCCAGCAGCTCGTCGGCGGGCCGACAGTACTTC.

The genes are TRBV27 and TRBJ2-7; D unresolved. The CDR3 totals 12 residues. The ends were cut back, 3 bases at V and 2 bases at J, with 5 bases in the middle. Germline V lookup: CDR1 MNHEY, CDR2 SMNVEV (reference sequence). CDR3 in amino acids: CASSFTAYEQYF. DNA for the CDR3: TGTGCCAGCAGTTTCACTGCCTACGAGCAGTACTTC.

Ten or more counts support this clone. V and J are TRBV30 and TRBJ2-3, with 7 nucleotides matching TRBD1. This CDR3 has 15 amino acids. V trimming: 0 bases; J trimming: 5 bases; junction bases outside the gene matches: 8. From germline, CDR1 is GTSNPN and CDR2 SVGIG (reference sequence). The CDR3 DNA reads as TGTGCCTGGAGTGTAGGCCAGGGGGTCGGAGATACGCAGTATTTT. It specifies CAWSVGQGVGDTQYF.

This clone showed up just a few times. This chain uses TRBV6-1 with TRBJ1-5; TRBD1 might be the D (6 bases). The V and J ends lost 5 bases and 3 bases respectively, with 11 bases between them. CDR1 MNHNS and CDR2 SASEGT come from the germline V gene. The CDR3 covers 14 residues. The CDR3 loop is CASSTYRANQPQHF. CDR3 coding DNA: TGTGCCAGCAGTACCTACAGGGCCAATCAGCCCCAGCATTTT.

This chain links TRBV28 with TRBJ1-1; TRBD1 agrees at 7 bases. The length of the CDR3 is 15 residues. V was pared by 8 bases and J by 7 bases, with 16 bases of the junction left unmatched. Germline CDR1 reads MDHEN; CDR2 reads SYDVKM. Written as DNA, the CDR3 is TGTGCCAGCTACAATCAAAACCGGGACAGCTATGAAGCTTTCTTT. The encoded protein is CASYNQNRDSYEAFF.

The table lists this clone with a few counts. The rearrangement joins TRBV25-1 to TRBJ1-2; a weak D match, TRBD1 (6 bases). V lost 8 bases and J 5 bases, leaving 15 bases between the germline ends. Germline V gives CDR1 MGHDK, CDR2 SYGVNS. CDR3 length: 13 amino acids. CDR3 sequence (DNA): TGTGCCAGCTCCTGGGCAGGGACATATGGCTACACCTTC. This codes for CASSWAGTYGYTF.

This clone was seen a handful of times. The genes are TRBV28 and TRBJ2-7, with 7 bases identical to TRBD2. The CDR3 totals 14 residues. Germline values: CDR1 MDHEN, CDR2 SYDVKM. With V trimmed by 4 bases and J by 4 bases, 7 bases remained unmatched. CDR3 amino acids: CASSSGGSDYEQYF. CDR3 sequence (DNA): TGTGCCAGCAGTTCTGGCGGGAGTGATTACGAGCAGTACTTC.